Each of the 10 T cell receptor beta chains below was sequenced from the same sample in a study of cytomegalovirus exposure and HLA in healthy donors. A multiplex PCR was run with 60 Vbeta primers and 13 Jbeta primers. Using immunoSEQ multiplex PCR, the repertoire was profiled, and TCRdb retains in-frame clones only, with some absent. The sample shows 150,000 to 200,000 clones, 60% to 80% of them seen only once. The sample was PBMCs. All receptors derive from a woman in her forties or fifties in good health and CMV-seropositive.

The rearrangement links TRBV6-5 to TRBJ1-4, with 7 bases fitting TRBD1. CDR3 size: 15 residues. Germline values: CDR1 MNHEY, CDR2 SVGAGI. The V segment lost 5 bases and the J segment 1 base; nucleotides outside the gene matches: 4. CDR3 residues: CASSQSGGTNEKLFF. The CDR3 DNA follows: TGTGCCAGCAGTCAATCAGGGGGAACTAATGAAAAACTGTTTTTT.

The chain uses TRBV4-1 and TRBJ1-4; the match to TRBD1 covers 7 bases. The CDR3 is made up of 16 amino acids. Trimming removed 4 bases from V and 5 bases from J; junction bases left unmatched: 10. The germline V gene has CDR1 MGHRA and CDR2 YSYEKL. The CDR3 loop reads CASSPGQTETNEKLFF. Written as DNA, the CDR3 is TGCGCCAGCAGCCCGGGACAGACAGAAACAAATGAAAAACTGTTTTTT.

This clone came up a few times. CDR3 amino acids: CASSDSLGTSAGELFF. The CDR3 DNA sequence: TGTGCCAGCAGTGACTCTTTAGGGACTAGCGCCGGGGAGCTGTTTTTT. The rearrangement links TRBV6-4 to TRBJ2-2, with TRBD2 matching 10 bases. V lost 0 bases to trimming and J lost 6 bases; unmatched junction nucleotides: 4. This CDR3 has 16 amino acids. Per the germline V gene, CDR1 is MRHNA and CDR2 is SNTAGT.

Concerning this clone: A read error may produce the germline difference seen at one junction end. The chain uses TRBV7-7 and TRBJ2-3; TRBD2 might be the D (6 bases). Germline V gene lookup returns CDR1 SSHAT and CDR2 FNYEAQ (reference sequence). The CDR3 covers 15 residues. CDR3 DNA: TGTGCTAGCAGCTTAGGCGGGGCAAGCACAGATACGCAGTATTTT. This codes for CASSLGGASTDTQYF.

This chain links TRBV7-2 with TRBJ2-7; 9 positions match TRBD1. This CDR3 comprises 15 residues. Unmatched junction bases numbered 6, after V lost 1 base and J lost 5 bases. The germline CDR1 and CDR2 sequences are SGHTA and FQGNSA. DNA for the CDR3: TGTGCCAGCAGCTTAGTCGGGACAGGGCCCCACGAGCAGTACTTC. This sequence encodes CASSLVGTGPHEQYF.

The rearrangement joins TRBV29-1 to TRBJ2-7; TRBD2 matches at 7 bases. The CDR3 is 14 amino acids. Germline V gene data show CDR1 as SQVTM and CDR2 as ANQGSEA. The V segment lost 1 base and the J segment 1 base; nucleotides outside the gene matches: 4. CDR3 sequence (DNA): TGCAGCGTTGAAGGGCGGGAGAGATCCTACGAGCAGTACTTC. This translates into CSVEGRERSYEQYF.

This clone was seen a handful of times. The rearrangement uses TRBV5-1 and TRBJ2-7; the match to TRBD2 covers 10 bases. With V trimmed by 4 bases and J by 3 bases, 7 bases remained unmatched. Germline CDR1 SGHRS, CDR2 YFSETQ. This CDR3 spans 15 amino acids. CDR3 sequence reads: CASSPTSGASYEQYF. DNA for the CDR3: TGCGCCAGCAGCCCCACTAGCGGGGCAAGCTACGAGCAGTACTTC.

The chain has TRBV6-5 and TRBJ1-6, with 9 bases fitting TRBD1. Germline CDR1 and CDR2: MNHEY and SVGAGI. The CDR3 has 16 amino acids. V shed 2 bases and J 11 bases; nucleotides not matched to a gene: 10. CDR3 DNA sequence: TGTGCCAGCAGTTACGAGCAGACAGGGGGGGCGACACCCCTCCACTTT. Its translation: CASSYEQTGGATPLHF.

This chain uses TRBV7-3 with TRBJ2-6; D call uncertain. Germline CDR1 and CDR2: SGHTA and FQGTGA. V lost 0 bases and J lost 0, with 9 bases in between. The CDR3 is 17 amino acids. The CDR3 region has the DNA TGTGCCAGCAGCTTAACGTCTAGAACCTCTGGGGCCAACGTCCTGACTTTC. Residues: CASSLTSRTSGANVLTF.

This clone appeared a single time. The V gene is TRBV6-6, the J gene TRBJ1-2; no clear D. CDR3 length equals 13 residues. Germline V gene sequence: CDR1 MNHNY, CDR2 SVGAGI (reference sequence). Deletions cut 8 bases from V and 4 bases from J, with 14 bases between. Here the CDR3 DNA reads TGTGCCAGCCGAAATCAGTGGCTCTATGGCTACACCTTC. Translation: CASRNQWLYGYTF.